This T cell receptor (beta chain) was sequenced for a study of cytomegalovirus exposure and HLA in healthy donors (dated by TCRdb to 2016 to 2017). In terms of the full investigation: According to an earlier analysis of a few hundred of the donors, 150 million to 200 million T cells yielded roughly 110 million unique TCR beta sequences and 276 Gb of sequence data. An earlier analysis of approximately 500 of the donors applied high-throughput TCR beta sequencing to assess whether each TCR beta V gene segment acted as functional or pseudogenic. Using immunosequencing, the study profiled T cell repertoires from around 670 subjects and related those repertoires to cytomegalovirus serostatus. Among the 398 genotyped donors, approximately 81% belonged to the genetic ancestry cluster associated with self-reported Caucasian donors. A later genetic analysis used genome-wide SNP genotypes for about 60% of the roughly 670 donors, treating that subset as a discovery cohort. Alongside the repertoire data, information on donor age, sex, ethnicity and CMV serostatus was compiled. Typing coverage differed by locus: A, B, C, DRB1 and DQB1 were typed in roughly 620-630 donors, DQA1 in around 500, DPA1 in around 610, and DPB1 in around 440. In a later analysis, previously published TCR beta repertoires from 550 to 750 donors were re-analyzed and high-resolution HLA genotyping was added so that TCR occurrence patterns could be studied. An early release covering roughly 580 HLA-typed donors comprised around 300 gigabases of sequencing data and around 80 million unique TCR sequences. To predict cytomegalovirus infection status, the study brought together high-throughput TCR immunosequencing, statistical association of individual TCRs with disease status, and machine learning. Every repertoire in the discovery cohort had been generated on one and the same sequencing platform. In the later analysis, no new phenotypic data were used to find candidate immune exposures; instead, reliance was placed on TCR beta sequences and their occurrence across donors. Both class I and class II loci were covered by HLA typing, at four-digit resolution. Along with the roughly 610-subject first cohort, a separate validation cohort of over 90 different subjects was used. The study was designed to test whether signatures of past pathogen exposure could be identified by cataloging public T cell receptors. Among some 410 genotyped donors of the cohort, an average of 235,054 unique TCR beta nucleotide sequences were sequenced per donor, around 20% of them non-productive. Because of strong linkage in the cohort, roughly five DR-DQ haplotypes were treated as single units for association and clustering. The study at large found these results: When HLA alleles, especially DR and DQ, strongly co-occurred, attributing TCR associations to individual alleles was difficult. Most TCR sequences were observed very rarely across donors, whereas some public TCRs were present in many individuals. The classifier was reported to diagnose cytomegalovirus status with high specificity and sensitivity in both the original and validation cohorts. Some IMGT-functional V segments, including TRBV6-2 and TRBV6-3, could not be told apart with the 87-base-pair reads, so those segments were excluded. For the cohort, immune exposure information was limited to CMV serostatus. The sequencing pipeline was judged likely to have produced a cluster of highly shared sequence variants as a technical artifact. V-gene and J-gene trimming of TCR beta chains was associated with a missense DCLRE1C variant in a later genetic analysis, and the association was replicated in an independent cohort. The study gave a list of some 150 TCR beta chains associated with cytomegalovirus. In a later analysis, 16,951 TCR beta sequences were associated with specific HLA alleles at a false discovery rate of 0.05. According to the authors, the approach could potentially be generalized to other disease states and immunological phenotypes. Several of the top co-occurrence clusters appeared to be linked to parvovirus B19, influenza, CMV and Epstein-Barr virus, according to a later analysis. A later analysis found that TCR association rates varied across HLA loci, with DRB1 alleles showing the most associated TCRs and HLA-C alleles the fewest. HLA typing was unavailable for some donors at each locus, so association tests used only the typed subset. Correlated functional status among segregating V segments might be attributable to linkage disequilibrium, but an unknown experimental factor could not be ruled out. In vitro tests confirmed that a few of the cytomegalovirus-associated TCR beta chains recognize cytomegalovirus antigens. A further reported finding was that TCR beta sequences accurately predicted the HLA-A and HLA-B alleles for most subjects in the first cohort. Presence/absence analyses assumed roughly uniform sequencing depth across donors, an assumption that may not hold. In an earlier analysis of roughly 500 of the donors, most TCR beta V segments appeared in productive rearrangements about 87% or about 30% of the time, broadly matching IMGT annotations. In a later genetic analysis, fewer N-insertions in productive TCRs were reported among donors in an Asian-associated ancestry cluster than the roughly 700-donor mean. Around 16 rarely observed V segments, including chromosome 9 orphons, were excluded from the earlier analysis of several hundred of the donors because counts were too low. The cohort was sequenced for TCR beta chains only, and without alpha or paired-chain data the features that could be detected were limited. In a later analysis, HLA-associated TCR beta chains showed more clonal expansion and lower generation probabilities than non-associated chains that were equally common. According to a later analysis, most CMV-associated TCR beta chains appeared to be HLA-restricted, and the HLA associations seemed to be driven largely by CMV exposure.

At the junction V is shortened by 6 bases and J by 0 bases; bases outside the gene matches: 9. From cysteine to phenylalanine, the CDR3 is 17 amino acids long. The kept DNA is CDR3 alone, 51 bases in frame from the first base. CDR1 is given as SNHLY and CDR2 as FYNNEI, both from the germline V gene. The method was the immunoSEQ multiplex PCR assay. The multiplex PCR relied on a mix of 60 forward primers for TCR Vbeta segments and 13 reverse primers for TCR Jbeta segments. The CDR3 region of rearranged TCR beta genes was amplified from genomic DNA by a multiplex PCR assay. The amplified TCR beta libraries were sequenced on the Illumina HiSeq System as 87-base-pair reads. Per the source publication's procedure: In a later analysis, tens of millions of unique TCR beta chains were counted across the roughly 610 repertoires, and around 10 million of these chains were shared by at least two donors. Raw reads were error-corrected and collapsed into unique sequences with a nearest-neighbor algorithm that merged closely related sequences to remove PCR and sequencing errors. V, D and J gene segments were assigned by aligning CDR3 sequences to IMGT reference sequences. Each retained sequence needed at least a six-nucleotide match to both a V gene segment and a J gene segment. A rearrangement counted as productive if the CDR3 had no stop codons and remained in frame with V and J, and every other rearrangement counted as non-productive. Following IMGT convention, CDR3 was defined as the stretch from the second conserved V-encoded cysteine to the conserved J-encoded phenylalanine. In an earlier analysis of more than 550 of the donors, sequences lacking an unambiguous match to a single V gene segment were excluded. An earlier analysis of some 500 of the donors classified V segments as functional when productive rearrangements were above 56.7% and as segregating when the standard deviation between donors was above 5%. To diagnose cytomegalovirus status from the catalog of TCR beta chain sequences, a statistical classification framework was built. In a later analysis, V and J genes were assigned by comparing TCR nucleotide sequences against IMGT/GENE-DB human TR gene sequences. A later analysis assigned CDR3 sequences and most-parsimonious VDJ recombination scenarios with the TCRdist pipeline. In a later analysis, each TCR beta chain was defined by its CDR3 amino acid sequence together with its V-gene family, and reads lacking a unique V-gene family were excluded. A later analysis removed 500 to 600 highly shared, low-generation-probability nucleotide sequences to deal with suspected cross-contamination and a sequencing artifact. A later analysis calculated a clonal expansion index for each public chain from normalized within-repertoire ranks of inferred template counts. Generation probabilities in a later analysis came from a VDJ recombination model fitted to out-of-frame rearrangements, and those results were checked against IGoR. In a later analysis, TCR-TCR, TCR-HLA and TCR-CMV co-occurrence was scored with hypergeometric tests, and a repertoire-size bias correction was applied to TCR pairs. False discovery rates were estimated in a later analysis by permuting HLA or CMV assignments 20 times. A later analysis grouped co-occurring TCRs with DBSCAN, adding TCRdist sequence similarity when clustering within HLA-allele-positive subsets. For co-occurrence clustering, repertoires with fewer than 30,000 or more than 120,000 public chains were excluded, along with several repertoires with anomalous nucleotide sharing. The source is immuneACCESS, and TCRdb retained only in-frame sequences with V and J called. Part of the clones is not carried over; for the studies checked, unresolved V genes explain less than half of this, and the remainder is unexplained. For V, J and clone size, that table is used; D and trimming come from the DNA. The sample table records roughly 200,000 clones; approximately 90% of these occur just once. 0.95% to 1.1% of the sample is taken by the ten largest.

The cohort was made up of approximately 670 healthy bone marrow donors. Cohort members were all nominally healthy when sampled, although unrecorded immune exposures were likely present. The donor was CMV seronegative and was included in the group of a few hundred seronegative cohort members. A peripheral blood sample was provided by each donor, and peripheral blood mononuclear cells were used for TCR beta sequencing. Genomic DNA extraction from the blood cell samples was performed with the Qiagen DNeasy Blood Extraction Kit. For this clone: Its cognate antigen has yet to be identified. The record has no base qualities; no much larger clone is one base away.

The TCR originated in a woman aged 18-35 years in good health and CMV-seronegative. The chain joins TRBV2 to TRBJ2-1; a stretch of 9 junction bases matches TRBD2. The material sequenced was PBMCs. The encoded CDR3 is CASSRTSEVPSYNEQFF. The sequenced DNA is TGTGCCAGCAGCAGGACTAGCGAGGTCCCCTCCTACAATGAGCAGTTCTTC.